This TCR beta chain is from a study of blood T cell repertoires in COVID-19. The table came from immunoSEQ multiplex PCR; TCRdb's copy has only in-frame clones and leaves some out. The sample carries a few hundred thousand clones, around 80% recorded once. The CDR3 totals 17 residues. Germline V CDR1 and CDR2: PRHDT, FYEKMQ (reference sequence). Trimming shortened V by 1 base and J by 1 base, and 13 bases separated the two germline ends. V and J are TRBV13 and TRBJ2-2; D perhaps matches TRBD2 (6 bases). The source material was PBMCs or T cells enriched from blood (not recorded which). The clonotype comes from a man aged 25 to 45 with acute COVID-19. CDR3 sequence (DNA): TGTGCCAGCAGCTTAGCTCCGGGACTGGGGAACACCGGGGAGCTGTTTTTT. It translates to CASSLAPGLGNTGELFF.